This T cell receptor beta chain was retrieved from a study of identical twins. This clonotype was recorded a few times. As yet, its antigen is unknown. Via MiXCR, TCRdb re-called the 5' RACE reads, giving one row per CDR3 protein. The repertoire holds fewer than 800,000 distinct CDR3 sequences, with under 8.5% as singletons. Whole-study findings and limits: Abundant cord blood beta clonotypes carried fewer insertions; memory repertoires showed none. The analysis was cross-sectional rather than longitudinal within donors.

CDR3 size: 16 residues. The V gene's germline CDR1 is SGHNT and CDR2 YYREEE (reference sequence). With 4 bases clipped from V and 2 bases from J, the junction kept 10 bases outside the gene matches. The sample also formed part of further work on yellow fever vaccine responses in identical twins. As that report states: Reported findings indicate that twins' vaccine T cell responses seemed partially convergent, partially personalized.

The sequence was collected from a woman aged 18 to 35 in good health. This chain connects TRBV5-4 to TRBJ2-7; TRBD1 agrees at 9 bases. Material for sequencing was PBMCs. For the CDR3, the DNA is TGTGCCAGCAGCCCCGGACAGGGGTTCGTCGCCTACGAGCAGTACTTC. It translates to CASSPGQGFVAYEQYF.